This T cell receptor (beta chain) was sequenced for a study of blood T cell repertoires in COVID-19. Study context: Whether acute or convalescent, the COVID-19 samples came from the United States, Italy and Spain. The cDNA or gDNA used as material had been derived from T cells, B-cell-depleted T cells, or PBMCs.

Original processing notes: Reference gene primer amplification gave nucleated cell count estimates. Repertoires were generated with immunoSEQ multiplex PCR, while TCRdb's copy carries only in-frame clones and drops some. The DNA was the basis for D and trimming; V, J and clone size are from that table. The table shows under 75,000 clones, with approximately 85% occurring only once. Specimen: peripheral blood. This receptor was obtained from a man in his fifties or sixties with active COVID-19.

The CDR3 protein is CASSQRAGDTQYF. CDR3 nucleotides: TGTGCCAGCTCCCAACGGGCGGGAGATACGCAGTATTTT. The chain carries TRBV18 and TRBJ2-3, with D perhaps TRBD2 (5 bases). The germline V gene has CDR1 KGHSH and CDR2 LQKENI. The germline V and J ends were trimmed by 6 bases and 5 bases, with 12 bases remaining between them. This CDR3 is built from 13 residues.